Listed below are T cell receptor beta chains from one sample, sequenced in a study of blood T cell repertoires in COVID-19. The method was immunoSEQ multiplex PCR; TCRdb's version includes in-frame clones alone and lacks a portion of them. The table includes roughly 120,000 clones, roughly four fifths detected once. Sequenced material: peripheral blood. These receptors came from a man between 65 and 85 years old with acute or convalescent COVID-19. CDR3s include the opening cysteine and the closing phenylalanine or tryptophan. A D gene is named only where the DNA matches it firmly. A row's size may be missing; if present it is once, few, many or a size class.

d_call: TRBD2
j_call: TRBJ2-1
clone_size: few
cdr3_length: 20
v_call: TRBV10-2
cdr3_aa: CASRTRDRSSSGRAYNEQFF
cdr3_nt: TGCGCCAGCAGGACTAGGGACAGAAGTTCTAGCGGGAGAGCCTACAATGAGCAGTTCTTC

d_call: NA
j_call: TRBJ1-2
clone_size: NA
cdr3_length: 15
v_call: TRBV19
cdr3_aa: CASSIVAGTFGGYTF
cdr3_nt: TGTGCCAGTAGTATAGTGGCAGGAACCTTTGGCGGCTACACCTTC

d_call: NA
j_call: TRBJ1-1
clone_size: NA
cdr3_length: 16
v_call: TRBV11-2
cdr3_aa: CASSLDPWGGNTEAFF
cdr3_nt: TGTGCCAGCAGCTTAGATCCGTGGGGGGGGAACACTGAAGCTTTCTTT

d_call: NA
j_call: TRBJ2-3
clone_size: NA
cdr3_length: 16
v_call: TRBV13
cdr3_aa: CASSSMGAVTPDTQYF
cdr3_nt: TGTGCCAGCAGCTCGATGGGGGCCGTTACTCCAGATACGCAGTATTTT

d_call: NA
j_call: TRBJ1-1
clone_size: NA
cdr3_length: 11
v_call: TRBV6-5
cdr3_aa: CASMAGAEAFF
cdr3_nt: TGTGCCAGCATGGCAGGGGCTGAAGCTTTCTTT

d_call: TRBD2
j_call: TRBJ2-3
clone_size: NA
cdr3_length: 15
v_call: TRBV2
cdr3_aa: CASSEAAGEADTQYF
cdr3_nt: TGTGCCAGCAGTGAAGCTGCGGGAGAGGCAGATACGCAGTATTTT

d_call: TRBD1
j_call: TRBJ2-7
clone_size: once
cdr3_length: 14
v_call: TRBV5-5
cdr3_aa: CASSRRQGAYEQYF
cdr3_nt: TGTGCCAGCAGCCGTCGACAGGGGGCCTACGAGCAGTACTTC

d_call: NA
j_call: TRBJ1-1
clone_size: NA
cdr3_length: 15
v_call: TRBV2
cdr3_aa: CASRTRQVPSTEAFF
cdr3_nt: TGTGCCAGCAGAACCCGACAGGTCCCGAGCACTGAAGCTTTCTTT

d_call: NA
j_call: TRBJ2-7
clone_size: NA
cdr3_length: 13
v_call: TRBV7-9
cdr3_aa: CASSFQDSYEQYF
cdr3_nt: TGTGCCAGCAGCTTCCAGGACTCCTACGAGCAGTACTTC

d_call: NA
j_call: TRBJ2-5
clone_size: NA
cdr3_length: 15
v_call: TRBV24-1
cdr3_aa: CATSDFTATQETQYF
cdr3_nt: TGTGCCACCAGTGATTTCACAGCAACCCAAGAGACCCAGTACTTC

d_call: TRBD1
j_call: TRBJ2-5
clone_size: NA
cdr3_length: 15
v_call: TRBV15
cdr3_aa: CATSRGIGTEETQYF
cdr3_nt: TGTGCCACCAGCAGGGGTATTGGGACAGAAGAGACCCAGTACTTC

d_call: TRBD1
j_call: TRBJ2-7
clone_size: NA
cdr3_length: 14
v_call: TRBV28
cdr3_aa: CASSSGQGVYEQYF
cdr3_nt: TGTGCCAGCAGTTCGGGACAGGGGGTGTACGAGCAGTACTTC

d_call: NA
j_call: TRBJ2-5
clone_size: NA
cdr3_length: 14
v_call: TRBV5-1
cdr3_aa: CASSPPSTQETQYF
cdr3_nt: TGCGCCAGCAGCCCCCCTAGCACCCAAGAGACCCAGTACTTC

d_call: NA
j_call: TRBJ1-6
clone_size: NA
cdr3_length: 13
v_call: TRBV10-2
cdr3_aa: CASSLRLNSPLHF
cdr3_nt: TGCGCCAGCAGTTTACGGTTGAATTCACCCCTCCACTTT

d_call: NA
j_call: TRBJ1-2
clone_size: NA
cdr3_length: 15
v_call: TRBV9
cdr3_aa: CASSPLSGGNYGYTF
cdr3_nt: TGTGCCAGCAGCCCTCTGTCGGGGGGGAACTATGGCTACACCTTC

d_call: NA
j_call: TRBJ2-3
clone_size: NA
cdr3_length: 13
v_call: TRBV27
cdr3_aa: CASSAKIRDTQYF
cdr3_nt: TGTGCCAGCAGTGCGAAGATACGAGATACGCAGTATTTT

d_call: NA
j_call: TRBJ1-2
clone_size: NA
cdr3_length: 13
v_call: TRBV29-1
cdr3_aa: CSGMGAAFDGYTF
cdr3_nt: TGCAGTGGTATGGGGGCGGCCTTCGATGGCTACACCTTC

d_call: NA
j_call: TRBJ2-2
clone_size: NA
cdr3_length: 14
v_call: TRBV30
cdr3_aa: CAWSATGYTGELFF
cdr3_nt: TGTGCCTGGAGTGCGACAGGATACACCGGGGAGCTGTTTTTT

d_call: NA
j_call: TRBJ1-2
clone_size: NA
cdr3_length: 15
v_call: TRBV18
cdr3_aa: CASSPSLQGNYGYTF
cdr3_nt: TGTGCCAGCTCACCCTCACTCCAGGGAAACTATGGCTACACCTTC

d_call: TRBD1
j_call: TRBJ1-4
clone_size: NA
cdr3_length: 15
v_call: TRBV19
cdr3_aa: CASTGTGQGEEKLFF
cdr3_nt: TGTGCCAGTACGGGTACGGGACAGGGAGAAGAAAAACTGTTTTTT

d_call: NA
j_call: TRBJ2-7
clone_size: NA
cdr3_length: 15
v_call: TRBV9
cdr3_aa: CASSVSPGQNYEQYF
cdr3_nt: TGTGCCAGCAGCGTTTCCCCCGGACAGAACTACGAGCAGTACTTC

d_call: TRBD1
j_call: TRBJ1-2
clone_size: NA
cdr3_length: 15
v_call: TRBV6-5
cdr3_aa: CASSKRTGGSYGYTF
cdr3_nt: TGTGCCAGCAGCAAAAGGACAGGGGGCAGCTATGGCTACACCTTC

d_call: TRBD1
j_call: TRBJ1-2
clone_size: NA
cdr3_length: 12
v_call: TRBV29-1
cdr3_aa: CSARQGRHGYTF
cdr3_nt: TGCAGCGCAAGACAGGGAAGGCATGGCTACACCTTC

d_call: NA
j_call: TRBJ2-3
clone_size: NA
cdr3_length: 14
v_call: TRBV5-1
cdr3_aa: CASSQDSSTDTQYF
cdr3_nt: TGCGCCAGCAGCCAGGACAGTAGCACAGATACGCAGTATTTT

d_call: TRBD1
j_call: TRBJ1-3
clone_size: NA
cdr3_length: 13
v_call: TRBV9
cdr3_aa: CASSQGAGNTIYF
cdr3_nt: TGTGCCAGCAGCCAGGGGGCTGGAAACACCATATATTTT

d_call: NA
j_call: TRBJ1-6
clone_size: NA
cdr3_length: 15
v_call: TRBV5-1
cdr3_aa: CASSPMAGSDSPLHF
cdr3_nt: TGCGCCAGCAGTCCTATGGCAGGGTCGGACTCACCCCTCCACTTT

d_call: NA
j_call: TRBJ1-5
clone_size: NA
cdr3_length: 14
v_call: TRBV5-6
cdr3_aa: CASSPRGSGQPQHF
cdr3_nt: TGTGCCAGCAGCCCTCGAGGGTCGGGGCAGCCCCAGCATTTT

d_call: NA
j_call: TRBJ1-4
clone_size: NA
cdr3_length: 15
v_call: TRBV19
cdr3_aa: CASSLGGGANEKLFF
cdr3_nt: TGTGCCAGTAGTCTGGGCGGAGGAGCTAATGAAAAACTGTTTTTT

d_call: TRBD1
j_call: TRBJ2-7
clone_size: NA
cdr3_length: 15
v_call: TRBV9
cdr3_aa: CASSVGTGNSYEQYF
cdr3_nt: TGTGCCAGCAGCGTTGGGACAGGGAATTCCTACGAGCAGTACTTC

d_call: TRBD1
j_call: TRBJ2-7
clone_size: NA
cdr3_length: 14
v_call: TRBV5-6
cdr3_aa: CASSEGGASYEQYF
cdr3_nt: TGTGCCAGCAGCGAAGGGGGCGCTTCCTACGAGCAGTACTTC

d_call: NA
j_call: TRBJ1-6
clone_size: NA
cdr3_length: 14
v_call: TRBV29-1
cdr3_aa: CSVAESSYNSPLHF
cdr3_nt: TGCAGCGTCGCGGAGAGCTCCTATAATTCACCCCTCCACTTT

d_call: NA
j_call: TRBJ2-1
clone_size: NA
cdr3_length: 14
v_call: TRBV10-3
cdr3_aa: CAISDSGSYNEQFF
cdr3_nt: TGTGCCATCAGTGACAGCGGCTCCTACAATGAGCAGTTCTTC

d_call: TRBD2
j_call: TRBJ2-1
clone_size: few
cdr3_length: 15
v_call: TRBV7-9
cdr3_aa: CASSQGRLTSGQQFF
cdr3_nt: TGTGCCAGCAGCCAAGGGCGGCTAACTAGCGGGCAGCAGTTCTTC

d_call: NA
j_call: TRBJ1-4
clone_size: NA
cdr3_length: 12
v_call: TRBV30
cdr3_aa: CASTGYNEKLFF
cdr3_nt: TGTGCCTCAACAGGGTATAATGAAAAACTGTTTTTT

d_call: TRBD1
j_call: TRBJ2-6
clone_size: NA
cdr3_length: 19
v_call: TRBV6-1
cdr3_aa: CASSAITGTGRPGANVLTF
cdr3_nt: TGTGCCAGCAGTGCCATTACCGGGACAGGCCGGCCTGGGGCCAACGTCCTGACTTTC

d_call: NA
j_call: TRBJ1-4
clone_size: NA
cdr3_length: 16
v_call: TRBV5-1
cdr3_aa: CASSLEGGRGNEKLFF
cdr3_nt: TGCGCCAGCAGCTTGGAAGGCGGCAGAGGTAATGAAAAACTGTTTTTT

d_call: NA
j_call: TRBJ2-1
clone_size: NA
cdr3_length: 15
v_call: TRBV5-1
cdr3_aa: CASSSDISSYNEQFF
cdr3_nt: TGCGCCAGCAGCTCGGACATCAGCTCCTACAATGAGCAGTTCTTC

d_call: NA
j_call: TRBJ2-3
clone_size: NA
cdr3_length: 15
v_call: TRBV7-2
cdr3_aa: CASSLASAGTDTQYF
cdr3_nt: TGTGCCAGCAGCTTAGCTTCTGCAGGCACAGATACGCAGTATTTT

d_call: NA
j_call: TRBJ1-1
clone_size: NA
cdr3_length: 14
v_call: TRBV5-5
cdr3_aa: CASSFRDTNTEAFF
cdr3_nt: TGTGCCAGCAGCTTCCGGGACACAAACACTGAAGCTTTCTTT

d_call: TRBD1
j_call: TRBJ1-2
clone_size: NA
cdr3_length: 15
v_call: TRBV2
cdr3_aa: CASSVSGTGIYGYTF
cdr3_nt: TGTGCCAGCAGTGTTAGTGGGACAGGTATCTATGGCTACACCTTC